This T cell receptor beta chain was sequenced during a study of T cell responses to AZD1222 COVID-19 vaccine. A word on this clone: Its cognate antigen is unknown.

Assay: immunoSEQ multiplex PCR; the TCRdb copy retains only in-frame clones and omits some. The table has fewer than 120,000 clones, about 87% seen once. The study, taken as a whole, reports: After the peak T cell response, and only then, were repertoires sampled.

CDR1 is MNHEY and CDR2 is SVGAGI in the germline V gene. V dropped 6 bases and J dropped 0 bases, with 13 bases sitting between them. The CDR3 totals 15 residues. Sequencing was performed on peripheral blood, taken on day 0 of AZD1222 vaccination. This chain uses TRBV6-5 with TRBJ2-3; D is undetermined. The TCR comes from an adult in good health. Written as DNA, the CDR3 is TGTGCCAGCAGACGGCAAACCCTTAGCACAGATACGCAGTATTTT. Its protein product is CASRRQTLSTDTQYF.